This T cell receptor (beta chain) was observed in a study of cytomegalovirus exposure and HLA in healthy donors. Across the study: Findings of an earlier analysis included roughly 120 million unique TCR beta sequences from some 180 million T cells. Study outcomes and limitations: An observed cluster of highly shared sequence variants was recorded as a likely sequencing artifact.

In the PCR, 60 Vbeta and 13 Jbeta primers were used. Sequencing was performed with immunoSEQ multiplex PCR; in TCRdb, only in-frame clones are kept and a portion is missing. The sample carries 100,000 to 150,000 clones, 70% to 80% recorded once. Comments on this clone: The antigen is unknown.

Germline lookup yields CDR1 MNHNS and CDR2 SASEGT. Trimming cost V 8 bases and J 10 bases, with 21 bases left between them. This CDR3 is built from 14 residues. This chain connects TRBV6-1 to TRBJ1-5; possibly TRBD1 for D (6 bases). Sequences were obtained from PBMCs. The clonotype comes from a man aged 50 to 59 in good health and CMV-seropositive. CDR3 residues: CASGKSLDRSPQHF. CDR3 bases: TGTGCCAGCGGTAAAAGCCTAGACAGGAGTCCCCAGCATTTT.